A single sample gave rise to the 21 T cell receptor beta chains below, sequenced in a study of Tregs in tolerant kidney transplant recipients. Data came from immunoSEQ multiplex PCR; TCRdb stores just in-frame clones and leaves some out. The table has 100,000 to 130,000 clones, roughly 90% seen once. The material sequenced was CD4+ T cells from blood, taken before the transplant. The receptors derive from a human donor who received a combined kidney and bone marrow transplant.

The chain employs TRBV4-1 and TRBJ1-1; 9 bases align to TRBD1. This CDR3 region has 15 residues. Germline values: CDR1 MGHRA, CDR2 YSYEKL. The V and J ends lost 1 base and 5 bases, in that order; junction bases with no gene match: 5. The CDR3 is CASSQGDRERTEAFF. In DNA, the CDR3 is TGCGCCAGCAGCCAAGGGGACAGGGAGAGGACTGAAGCTTTCTTT.

The chain carries TRBV30 and TRBJ1-2; D call uncertain. V was pared by 2 bases and J by 4 bases, with 11 bases between. CDR3 length: 13 amino acids. In germline, CDR1 is GTSNPN, CDR2 SVGIG (reference sequence). The CDR3 here is CAWSPEEGYGYTF. The CDR3 coding sequence is TGTGCCTGGAGTCCGGAGGAGGGCTATGGCTACACCTTC.

The gene calls are TRBV7-9 and TRBJ2-7; D not certain. Trimming stripped 1 base from V and 6 bases from J, with 19 bases between. CDR1 and CDR2 from the germline V gene are SEHNR and FQNEAQ (reference sequence). The CDR3 spans 16 residues. The CDR3 DNA sequence: TGTGCCAGCAGCTTAGGGGCGCGCGACAAACCACTCGAGCAGTACTTC. Protein sequence: CASSLGARDKPLEQYF. Combining the CDR3 with reference TRBV7-9 and TRBJ2-7 gives the whole variable domain DTGVSQNPRHKITKRGQNVTFRCDPISEHNRLYWYRQTLGQGPEFLTYFQNEAQLEKSRLLSDRFSAERPKGSFSTLEIQRTEQGDSAMYLCASSLGARDKPLEQYFGPGTRLTVT.

The chain is built from TRBV5-1 and TRBJ2-7; D may be TRBD1 (6 bases). Trimming removed 4 bases from V and 6 bases from J, with 14 bases in between. CDR3 length equals 13 residues. Germline V gives CDR1 SGHRS, CDR2 YFSETQ. DNA for the CDR3: TGCGCCAGCAGCCTTCAACAGGGTGCCGAGCAGTACTTC. This encodes CASSLQQGAEQYF.

In nucleotides, the CDR3 is TGTGCGCCTAGGAGCCTTTCTCAGATGAACACTGAAGCTTTCTTT. Translation: CAPRSLSQMNTEAFF. The chain carries TRBV27 and TRBJ1-1; no reliable D call. The CDR3 covers 15 residues. Germline V gene data show CDR1 as MNHEY and CDR2 as SMNVEV (reference sequence).

V is TRBV5-1 and J is TRBJ1-3; D is ambiguous. Germline V gives CDR1 SGHRS, CDR2 YFSETQ. Trimming took off 1 base at V and 1 base at J, with 3 bases between the two ends. The CDR3 is made up of 13 amino acids. The CDR3 DNA reads TGCGCCAGCAGCTTGTCTTCTGGAAACACCATATATTTT. Translating gives CASSLSSGNTIYF.

The V and J genes are TRBV18 and TRBJ1-4; D not resolved. V was pared by 5 bases and J by 8 bases, with 12 bases between. CDR3 length: 13 amino acids. The germline V gene has CDR1 KGHSH and CDR2 LQKENI. This CDR3 reads CASSARTKEKLFF. In DNA form, the CDR3 reads TGTGCCAGCTCAGCCAGAACAAAGGAAAAACTGTTTTTT.

V usage is TRBV5-1 and J usage is TRBJ1-4, with 8 bases aligning to TRBD1. Germline V gene lookup returns CDR1 SGHRS and CDR2 YFSETQ. With 1 base clipped from V and 7 bases from J, the junction kept 9 bases outside the gene matches. This CDR3 has 16 residues. The CDR3 region is CASSLTPWTGPEKLFF. The CDR3 DNA reads as TGCGCCAGCAGCTTGACCCCCTGGACAGGGCCTGAAAAACTGTTTTTT.

The J gene is TRBJ2-7, the V gene TRBV4-3; 7 positions agree with TRBD1. The CDR3 has 15 amino acids. Germline assignment: CDR1 LGHNA and CDR2 YSLEER. V lost 6 bases, J lost 0 bases, and 8 bases stayed unmatched. CDR3 loop: CASSRGQGLSYEQYF. DNA for the CDR3: TGCGCCAGCAGTAGGGGGCAGGGCCTCTCCTACGAGCAGTACTTC.

The chain is built from TRBV2 and TRBJ1-3; D remains unclear. CDR1 is SNHLY and CDR2 is FYNNEI in the germline V gene. The CDR3 spans 15 residues. Trimming removed 7 bases from V and 0 bases from J, with 13 bases in between. The CDR3 here is CASTIDNRSGNTIYF. CDR3 DNA: TGTGCCAGCACCATCGACAACCGCTCTGGAAACACCATATATTTT.

The rearrangement links TRBV18 to TRBJ1-1, with 12 nucleotides matching TRBD1. The length of the CDR3 is 15 residues. V gave up 4 bases and J gave up 5 bases; unmatched junction bases: 5. Germline V gene data show CDR1 as KGHSH and CDR2 as LQKENI. The CDR3 region has the DNA TGTGCCAGCTCACGGGACAGGGGGCAAGGGACTGAAGCTTTCTTT. Its protein is CASSRDRGQGTEAFF.

The CDR3 DNA is TGTGCCAGCTCACCAAATGCCGGGAACGAGCAGTACTTC. Its translation is CASSPNAGNEQYF. V usage is TRBV18 and J usage is TRBJ2-7; a weak D match, TRBD2 (5 bases). Trimming pared 2 bases from V and 5 bases from J, leaving 10 bases between. This CDR3 is built from 13 residues. Germline loops: CDR1 KGHSH, CDR2 LQKENI.

The chain employs TRBV5-4 and TRBJ1-3, with 9 bases fitting TRBD1. The junction had 4 bases not matched to a gene; V was cut back by 3 bases and J by 0 bases. The CDR3 runs to 16 residues. The germline CDR1 and CDR2 sequences are SGHNT and YYREEE (reference sequence). The CDR3 is CASSWGTGLSGNTIYF. DNA for the CDR3: TGTGCCAGCAGCTGGGGGACAGGGCTCTCTGGAAACACCATATATTTT.

The rearrangement uses TRBV19 and TRBJ1-1; a possible D gene is TRBD1 (5 bases). The V and J ends lost 4 bases and 4 bases respectively, with 25 bases between them. Germline CDR1 LNHDA, CDR2 SQIVND (reference sequence). The CDR3 covers 18 residues. For the CDR3, the DNA is TGTGCCAGTAGTACGGCTTCCCCGGGGGGGAAGGTGGCCACTGAAGCTTTCTTT. Protein: CASSTASPGGKVATEAFF. Filled out from reference TRBV19 and TRBJ1-1, the complete variable domain reads DGGITQSPKYLFRKEGQNVTLSCEQNLNHDAMYWYRQDPGQGLRLIYYSQIVNDFQKGDIAEGYSVSREKKESFPLTVTSAQKNPTAFYLCASSTASPGGKVATEAFFGQGTRLTVV.

The V gene is TRBV5-4, the J gene TRBJ1-2, with D possibly being TRBD1 (5 bases). The CDR3 is 14 residues long. V was cut by 6 bases and J by 5 bases, with 17 bases left in between. Germline V gives CDR1 SGHNT, CDR2 YYREEE (reference sequence). This CDR3 reads CASTLVGGSYGYTF. The CDR3 DNA reads TGTGCCAGCACCCTGGTCGGGGGGTCTTATGGCTACACCTTC.

The chain links TRBV6-5 to TRBJ1-2; 9 bases fit TRBD1. The junction had 7 bases not matched to a gene; V was cut back by 4 bases and J by 7 bases. This CDR3 spans 14 amino acids. CDR1 is MNHEY, CDR2 SVGAGI, per germline. The CDR3 coding sequence is TGTGCCAGCAGTTCCGGGGACAGGGCGGGTGGCTACACCTTC. Translated: CASSSGDRAGGYTF.

This clone came up once. The junction does not match germline at one end; this may be a read error. CDR3 in amino acids: CASNERRGRNNYRYTF. CDR3 nucleotides: TGCGCCAGCAACGAAAGAAGGGGCAGAAACAACTATCGCTACACCTTC. V is TRBV4-1 and J is TRBJ1-2, with D perhaps matching TRBD1 (5 bases). The CDR3 extends over 16 amino acids. Per the germline V gene, CDR1 is MGHRA and CDR2 is YSYEKL.

The genes are TRBV28 and TRBJ2-5; D is possibly TRBD1 (5 bases). This CDR3 spans 12 amino acids. Trimming cost V 5 bases and J 5 bases, with 9 bases left between them. In germline, CDR1 is MDHEN, CDR2 SYDVKM. The CDR3 region has the DNA TGTGCCAGCAGTACCTCAGGGGAGACCCAGTACTTC. Its protein product is CASSTSGETQYF.

The rearrangement joins TRBV15 to TRBJ1-1, with D perhaps matching TRBD1 (5 bases). The germline CDR1 and CDR2 sequences are LNHNV and YYDKDF (reference sequence). Trimming left V 0 bases short and J 1 base short, with 9 bases between. This CDR3 comprises 15 residues. CDR3 nucleotides: TGTGCCACCAGCAGAGATCGGAGGGGGAACACTGAAGCTTTCTTT. Protein product: CATSRDRRGNTEAFF. Based on the CDR3 plus reference TRBV15 and TRBJ1-1, the full variable domain is DAMVIQNPRYQVTQFGKPVTLSCSQTLNHNVMYWYQQKSSQAPKLLFHYYDKDFNNEADTPDNFQSRRPNTSFCFLDIRSPGLGDTAMYLCATSRDRRGNTEAFFGQGTRLTVV.

This chain uses TRBV2 with TRBJ2-6; TRBD1 matches at 8 bases. J gave up 4 bases and V 4 bases, and 3 bases lay outside the gene matches. The germline CDR1 and CDR2 sequences are SNHLY and FYNNEI. CDR3 length: 15 residues. CDR3 residues: CASSVDRAGANVLTF. The CDR3 DNA reads as TGTGCCAGCAGTGTGGACAGGGCCGGGGCCAACGTCCTGACTTTC.

This clone came up once. The chain employs TRBV28 and TRBJ2-1; the match to TRBD2 covers 8 bases. The CDR3 runs to 15 residues. The trim removed 7 bases at V and 0 bases at J, leaving 5 bases unmatched. CDR1 and CDR2 (germline): MDHEN, SYDVKM. Written as DNA, the CDR3 is TGTGCCAGCATGCCCAGCGGGAGCTCCTACAATGAGCAGTTCTTC. Its translation is CASMPSGSSYNEQFF.